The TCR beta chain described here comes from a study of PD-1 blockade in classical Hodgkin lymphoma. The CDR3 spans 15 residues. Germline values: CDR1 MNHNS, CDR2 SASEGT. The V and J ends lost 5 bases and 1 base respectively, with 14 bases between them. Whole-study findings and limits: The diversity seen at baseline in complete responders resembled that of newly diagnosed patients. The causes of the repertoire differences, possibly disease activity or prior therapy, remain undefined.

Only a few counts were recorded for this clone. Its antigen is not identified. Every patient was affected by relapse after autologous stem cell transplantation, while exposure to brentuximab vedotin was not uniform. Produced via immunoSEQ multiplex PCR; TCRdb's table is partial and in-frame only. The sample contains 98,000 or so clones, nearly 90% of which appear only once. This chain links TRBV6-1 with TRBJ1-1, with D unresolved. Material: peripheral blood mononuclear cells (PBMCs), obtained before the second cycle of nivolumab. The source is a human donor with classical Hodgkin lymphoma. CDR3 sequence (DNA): TGTGCCAGCAGTTCCCGTCGGAGCAGGAACACTGAAGCTTTCTTT. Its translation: CASSSRRSRNTEAFF.